A single sample is the source of the 30 T cell receptor beta chains below, sequenced in a study of CD8 T cells in ankylosing spondylitis. Using its own MiXCR run on the 5' RACE reads, TCRdb lists one record per CDR3 protein. In the table there are approximately 200,000 distinct CDR3 sequences, around 13% of which are singletons. Sequenced sample: blood, either unsorted or a sorted T cell fraction (not recorded which). The receptors shown here come from a male donor with ankylosing spondylitis or in good health (not recorded which).

The chain recombines TRBV18 with TRBJ1-4; 8 bases line up with TRBD1. After removal of 0 bases from V and 6 bases from J, the junction contained 6 bases not matched to a gene. The CDR3 has 16 residues. The germline V gene has CDR1 KGHSH and CDR2 LQKENI. CDR3 sequence: CASSPPPRGQDEKLFF. The CDR3 coding sequence is TGTGCCAGCTCACCACCTCCAAGGGGACAGGATGAAAAACTGTTTTTT.

This clonotype was observed a handful of times. V and J are TRBV6-2 or TRBV6-3 and TRBJ2-1, with 7 positions matching TRBD1. This CDR3 is built from 15 residues. V dropped 5 bases and J dropped 0; count of bases not matched to a gene: 4. Germline loops: CDR1 MNHEY, CDR2 SVGEGT. The CDR3 region is CASSTQGVSYNEQFF. DNA of the CDR3: TGTGCCAGCAGTACCCAGGGGGTCTCCTACAATGAGCAGTTCTTC.

The gene calls are TRBV6-1 and TRBJ2-1; 13 positions match TRBD2. CDR3 length: 13 amino acids. Germline V gene data show CDR1 as MNHNS and CDR2 as SASEGT. V shed 10 bases and J 7 bases; nucleotides not matched to a gene: 4. The CDR3: CATRTSGSNEQFF. The CDR3 DNA reads as TGTGCCACCAGGACTAGCGGGAGTAATGAGCAGTTCTTC.

The genes are TRBV7-2 and TRBJ2-5; D remains unclear. Trimming cost V 6 bases and J 5 bases, with 19 bases left between them. The V gene's germline CDR1 is SGHTA and CDR2 FQGNSA. The CDR3 is 15 residues long. The CDR3 nucleotides read TGTGCCAGCAGGCCTCTTGGGCCTCCGCTGGAGACCCAGTACTTC. Encoded protein: CASRPLGPPLETQYF.

V and J are TRBV14 and TRBJ2-3; no clear D. CDR3 length: 15 residues. Trimming took 6 bases from V and 2 from J, leaving 15 bases between them. Germline CDR1 is SGHDN and CDR2 is FVKESK. CDR3 sequence (DNA): TGTGCCAGCAGAAGGCGTGGTGGTGACACAGATACGCAGTATTTT. This sequence encodes CASRRRGGDTDTQYF.

At least ten counts were recorded for this clonotype. This chain links TRBV6-1 with TRBJ1-1; the D gene is possibly TRBD1 (6 bases). The CDR3 runs to 13 residues. Germline V gives CDR1 MNHNS, CDR2 SASEGT. V dropped 5 bases and J dropped 5 bases, with 12 bases sitting between them. The DNA for the CDR3 is TGTGCCAGCAGTCCAGGGGTGGAGACTGAAGCTTTCTTT. Translation gives CASSPGVETEAFF.

This clonotype was observed at least ten times. The V gene is TRBV4-1, the J gene TRBJ2-7; TRBD2 matches 8 bases. The CDR3 consists of 17 residues. In germline, CDR1 is MGHRA, CDR2 YSYEKL. V lost 0 bases, J lost 0 bases, and 7 bases stayed unmatched. The CDR3 nucleotides are TGCGCCAGCAGCCAAGATACCGGGACTAGGAGCTCCTACGAGCAGTACTTC. Protein sequence: CASSQDTGTRSSYEQYF.

The CDR3 DNA is TGTGCCAGCAGTCCCGACGGATTCTACGAGCAGTACTTC. Protein: CASSPDGFYEQYF. This chain joins TRBV6-2 or TRBV6-3 and TRBJ2-7; D is unclear. This CDR3 has 13 residues. V gave up 5 bases and J gave up 3 bases, with 11 bases separating them. The germline gives CDR1 MNHEY, CDR2 SVGEGT.

V is TRBV7-2 and J is TRBJ2-3; 10 bases map to TRBD1. This CDR3 contains 17 residues. V was clipped by 3 bases and J by 6 bases; unmatched bases: 12. The germline gives CDR1 SGHTA, CDR2 FQGNSA. The DNA for the CDR3 is TGTGCCAGCAGCTTGTGGGACAGGGGTGTCCTGTCGGATACGCAGTATTTT. Translating it yields CASSLWDRGVLSDTQYF.

This clonotype was counted between two and nine times. V is TRBV5-1 and J is TRBJ2-3, with TRBD2 as a possible D gene (5 bases). Germline V gene sequence: CDR1 SGHRS, CDR2 YFSETQ. Trimming pared 4 bases from V and 0 bases from J, leaving 18 bases between. CDR3 length: 17 residues. In DNA form, the CDR3 reads TGCGCCAGCAGCCTAGGGCTAGCCGAGCCTAGCACAGATACGCAGTATTTT. Protein sequence: CASSLGLAEPSTDTQYF.

The table lists this clonotype with a count of one. A clone one base away is much larger, so this may be a read error. This chain joins TRBV12-3 or TRBV12-4 and TRBJ2-3; the D is unclear. Trimming pared 3 bases from V and 4 bases from J, leaving 5 bases between. CDR3 length: 12 amino acids. The DNA of the CDR3 is TGTGCCAGCAGTTTCAGCTCAGATACGCAGTATTTT. Its translation is CASSFSSDTQYF.

This rearrangement joins TRBV7-2 to TRBJ2-1; D not resolved. CDR3 length equals 15 residues. V dropped 6 bases and J dropped 8 bases, with 20 bases sitting between them. Per germline, CDR1 SGHTA and CDR2 FQGNSA. The DNA of the CDR3 is TGTGCCAGCAGGCCCGACTTGGGCCTAAACGATGAGCAGTTCTTC. This codes for CASRPDLGLNDEQFF.

This chain joins TRBV7-9 and TRBJ1-1; TRBD1 matches 7 bases. CDR1 and CDR2 (germline): SEHNR, FQNEAQ (reference sequence). The junction had 7 bases not matched to a gene; V was cut back by 5 bases and J by 1 base. The CDR3 runs 15 residues. The CDR3 coding sequence is TGTGCCAGCAGCCCCAGGGGGAATACGAACACTGAAGCTTTCTTT. Amino acids: CASSPRGNTNTEAFF.

A few counts support this clonotype. The rearrangement uses TRBV4-1 and TRBJ1-5; perhaps TRBD1 as D (5 bases). The V end was cut by 0 bases, the J end by 10 bases, with 28 bases between. Looked up from germline, CDR1 is MGHRA and CDR2 is YSYEKL. The CDR3 runs 19 residues. The CDR3 loop reads CASSQEPGPFTNHMSPQHF. For the CDR3, the DNA is TGCGCCAGCAGCCAAGAGCCGGGACCTTTCACCAATCACATGAGTCCCCAGCATTTT.

In its sample, this clonotype was seen a few times. The chain is built from TRBV15 and TRBJ2-7, with D uncertain. V was clipped by 0 bases and J by 2 bases, with 14 bases between them. Germline V gene lookup returns CDR1 LNHNV and CDR2 YYDKDF (reference sequence). The CDR3 contains 16 residues. CDR3 bases: TGTGCCACCAGCAGAGATAGGTCGAGGCGAGCCTACGAGCAGTACTTC. This sequence encodes CATSRDRSRRAYEQYF.

This clonotype appeared a few times. V is TRBV20-1 and J is TRBJ1-2, with D perhaps TRBD1 (5 bases). The V end lost 6 bases, the J end lost 4 bases, and 15 bases lay between the germline ends. In germline, CDR1 is DFQATT, CDR2 SNEGSKA (reference sequence). The CDR3 has 13 residues. The CDR3, as DNA: TGCAGTGCAGAAACAGGCGCATTCTATGGCTACACCTTC. Amino acid sequence: CSAETGAFYGYTF.

This clonotype was observed a few times. CDR3 amino acids: CSAGRTGQMSGNTIYF. The CDR3 DNA follows: TGCAGTGCTGGACGCACGGGACAGATGTCTGGAAACACCATATATTTT. The rearrangement links TRBV20-1 to TRBJ1-3; 7 bases agree with TRBD1. With 5 bases clipped from V and 1 base from J, the junction kept 11 bases outside the gene matches. Germline CDR1 reads DFQATT; CDR2 reads SNEGSKA (reference sequence). The CDR3 covers 16 residues.

This clonotype was detected many times. The chain combines TRBV5-1 with TRBJ2-5, with 11 bases identical to TRBD1. V lost 4 bases, J lost 5 bases, and 7 bases stayed unmatched. The germline V gene encodes CDR1 SGHRS and CDR2 YFSETQ. This CDR3 is 15 amino acids long. CDR3 protein: CASSPGQGAWETQYF. The CDR3 nucleotides read TGCGCCAGCAGCCCAGGACAGGGGGCGTGGGAGACCCAGTACTTC. Variable domain in full (rest from reference TRBV5-1 and TRBJ2-5): KAGVTQTPRYLIKTRGQQVTLSCSPISGHRSVSWYQQTPGQGLQFLFEYFSETQRNKGNFPGRFSGRQFSNSRSEMNVSTLELGDSALYLCASSPGQGAWETQYFGPGTRLLVL.

This clonotype has only a few counts. The gene calls are TRBV7-2 and TRBJ2-4; no definite D call. With 2 bases removed from V and 5 bases from J, the gap between germline ends came to 13 bases. Germline CDR1 SGHTA, CDR2 FQGNSA. The CDR3 extends over 15 amino acids. CDR3 loop: CASSLRQSRENIQYF. CDR3 nucleotide sequence: TGTGCCAGCAGCTTAAGGCAGAGCCGGGAAAACATTCAGTACTTC. Combining the CDR3 with reference TRBV7-2 and TRBJ2-4 gives the whole variable domain GAGVSQSPSNKVTEKGKDVELRCDPISGHTALYWYRQSLGQGLEFLIYFQGNSAPDKSGLPSDRFSAERTGGSVSTLTIQRTQQEDSAVYLCASSLRQSRENIQYFGAGTRLSVL.

This clonotype was recorded a few times. The chain is built from TRBV27 and TRBJ2-2, with 7 bases fitting TRBD1. In germline, CDR1 is MNHEY, CDR2 SMNVEV (reference sequence). The CDR3 is 17 residues long. With 2 bases clipped from V and 3 bases from J, the junction kept 9 bases outside the gene matches. The CDR3 DNA reads as TGTGCCAGCAGTTTAGCCGGGACAGCGATACACACCGGGGAGCTGTTTTTT. Protein: CASSLAGTAIHTGELFF.

The table lists this clonotype with many counts. The J gene is TRBJ1-1, the V gene TRBV27; 9 bases map to TRBD1. The germline gives CDR1 MNHEY, CDR2 SMNVEV (reference sequence). Trimming cost V 5 bases and J 3 bases; bases outside gene matches: 10. The CDR3 has 16 residues. The CDR3 DNA is TGTGCCAGCAGTCCCGGGACAGGGTTTTGGGACACTGAAGCTTTCTTT. Protein sequence: CASSPGTGFWDTEAFF.

This clonotype was observed a few times. The CDR3 sequence: CAWSWGLHEQYF. The CDR3, as DNA: TGTGCCTGGTCTTGGGGGTTACACGAGCAGTACTTC. This chain connects TRBV30 to TRBJ2-7, with D possibly being TRBD1 or TRBD2 (5 bases each). Germline CDR1 GTSNPN, CDR2 SVGIG (reference sequence). This CDR3 comprises 12 residues. V was cut by 5 bases and J by 5 bases, with 13 bases left in between.

The gene calls are TRBV7-8 and TRBJ2-3; D is unclear. This CDR3 spans 14 amino acids. Germline V gene data show CDR1 as SGHVS and CDR2 as FQNEAQ. Trimming took off 6 bases at V and 0 bases at J, with 10 bases between the two ends. The CDR3 region is CASRHSESTDTQYF. The CDR3 DNA follows: TGTGCCAGCAGGCATAGTGAGAGCACAGATACGCAGTATTTT.

In this sample, this clonotype turned up a few times. J is TRBJ2-5 and V is TRBV27, with D perhaps matching TRBD2 (5 bases). V lost 6 bases, J lost 0 bases, and 11 bases lay in between. This CDR3 has 14 amino acids. Germline CDR1 is MNHEY and CDR2 is SMNVEV (reference sequence). CDR3 in DNA: TGTGCCAGCAGCATTACTAGGGACCAAGAGACCCAGTACTTC. This sequence encodes CASSITRDQETQYF.

The chain employs TRBV11-1 and TRBJ2-7; TRBD2 matches at 14 bases. J was trimmed by 3 bases and V by 5 bases; bases with no gene match: 15. The CDR3 totals 19 residues. The germline CDR1 and CDR2 sequences are SGHAT and FQDESV (reference sequence). The CDR3 DNA is TGTGCCAGCAGCACGGGACTAGCGGGAGACGCCAAATTCGTCTACGAGCAGTACTTC. Translated, it gives CASSTGLAGDAKFVYEQYF. Full variable domain (remainder filled in from reference TRBV11-1 and TRBJ2-7): EAEVAQSPRYKITEKSQAVAFWCDPISGHATLYWYRQILGQGPELLVQFQDESVVDDSQLPKDRFSAERLKGVDSTLKIQPAELGDSAMYLCASSTGLAGDAKFVYEQYFGPGTRLTVT.

The chain employs TRBV18 and TRBJ2-7, with D possibly being TRBD2 (6 bases). Trimming left V 3 bases short and J 0 bases short, with 12 bases between. The CDR3 totals 15 residues. CDR1 is KGHSH and CDR2 is LQKENI in the germline V gene. The CDR3 DNA sequence: TGTGCCAGCTCACCGTCCACCGGGAGCTCCTACGAGCAGTACTTC. Protein product: CASSPSTGSSYEQYF.

The sample holds many counts of this clonotype. The chain uses TRBV27 and TRBJ2-6; D not certain. Trimming took 3 bases from V and 0 from J, leaving 9 bases between them. The germline V gene encodes CDR1 MNHEY and CDR2 SMNVEV (reference sequence). This CDR3 has 16 residues. CDR3 protein: CASSFLPPSGANVLTF. CDR3 nucleotide sequence: TGTGCCAGCAGTTTTCTCCCCCCCTCTGGGGCCAACGTCCTGACTTTC.

This chain connects TRBV29-1 to TRBJ1-1; 8 bases are a match to TRBD1. Trimming took 7 bases from V and 4 from J; bases not matched to a gene: 5. Germline CDR1 SQVTM, CDR2 ANQGSEA. This CDR3 has 12 residues. In DNA, the CDR3 is TGCAGCGGGCAGGGGGCGGCCACTGAAGCTTTCTTT. This encodes CSGQGAATEAFF.

V and J are TRBV2 and TRBJ2-3, with a possible D match to TRBD1 (5 bases). The CDR3 spans 13 residues. CDR1 and CDR2 (germline): SNHLY, FYNNEI. Trimming stripped 9 bases from V and 0 bases from J, with 10 bases between. The CDR3 spells CASGAASTDTQYF. CDR3 nucleotide sequence: TGTGCCAGTGGGGCAGCGAGCACAGATACGCAGTATTTT.

The chain joins TRBV2 to TRBJ2-1; TRBD2 matches at 9 bases. The ends lost 4 bases at V and 8 bases at J; junction bases unmatched: 6. The germline V gene has CDR1 SNHLY and CDR2 FYNNEI. The CDR3 consists of 14 residues. The CDR3 loop reads CASSASGGWDEQFF. The CDR3 DNA reads TGTGCCAGCAGTGCAAGCGGGGGGTGGGATGAGCAGTTCTTC.